This TCR beta chain was retrieved from a study of CD8+CD57+ T cells in acquired aplastic anemia. For CDR3 and TCR beta VDJ profiling, genomic DNA was the template used. TCRdb reprocessed the reads with MiXCR, giving one entry per CDR3 protein. The top ten hold approximately 3.8% of the sample, which has about 400,000 distinct CDR3 sequences, 65% to 75% seen once. The CDR3 extends over 12 amino acids. Germline V gene data show CDR1 as DFQATT and CDR2 as SNEGSKA (reference sequence). V was clipped by 1 base and J by 17 bases, with 15 bases between them. This sequence originates from a human donor in good health, serving as a control. Source material: sorted CD4+, CD8+, or CD8+CD57+ T cells (not recorded which) from PBMCs. This chain connects TRBV20-1 to TRBJ1-6; D not certain. CDR3 in amino acids: CSARGRRALIHF. The CDR3 coding sequence is TGCAGTGCTAGAGGTCGTCGCGCCCTAATCCACTTT.